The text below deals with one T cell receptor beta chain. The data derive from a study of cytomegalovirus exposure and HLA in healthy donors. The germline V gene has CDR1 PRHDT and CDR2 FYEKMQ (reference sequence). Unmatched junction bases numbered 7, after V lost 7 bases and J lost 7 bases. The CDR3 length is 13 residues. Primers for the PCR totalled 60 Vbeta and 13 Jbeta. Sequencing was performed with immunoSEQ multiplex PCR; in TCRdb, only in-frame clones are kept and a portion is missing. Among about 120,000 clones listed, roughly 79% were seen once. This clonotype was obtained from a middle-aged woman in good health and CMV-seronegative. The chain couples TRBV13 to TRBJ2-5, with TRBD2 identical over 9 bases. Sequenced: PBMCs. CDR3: CASNERGAGTQYF. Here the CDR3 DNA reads TGTGCCAGCAACGAGCGGGGGGCCGGGACCCAGTACTTC.